This T cell receptor beta chain is from a study of T cells in Graves' hyperthyroidism and ophthalmopathy. Study-wide points: Peripheral blood also featured most of the thyroid clonotypes expanded above 0.001.

The investigators amplified TCR beta CDR3 regions from RNA transcripts. Researchers ran a first-round RT-PCR on the TCR CDR3 using the HTBI primer set. TCRdb independently ran MiXCR on the multiplex PCR reads; one entry per CDR3 protein. The repertoire has 750,000 to 950,000 distinct CDR3 sequences, about 38% of them found once; the top ten carry 7.5% to 9.5%. PBMCs were sourced from more than 7.5 ml fresh peripheral blood. CDR3 length: 15 residues. Trimming stripped 3 bases from V and 2 bases from J, with 17 bases between. The germline gives CDR1 DFQATT, CDR2 SNEGSKA (reference sequence). A few counts support this clonotype. What it recognizes is unknown.

The sequence was obtained from a man aged 18 to 30 with Graves' hyperthyroidism. The chain employs TRBV20-1 and TRBJ2-7, with D perhaps matching TRBD2 (5 bases). The sample taken for sequencing was blood. The CDR3 region has the DNA TGCAGTGCTAGCCCCACGACTAAGCCTACCTACGAGCAGTACTTC. Translated, it gives CSASPTTKPTYEQYF.